One T cell receptor (beta chain) is described in this entry. The antigen is not known. The sample comes from a study of identical twins. The germline V gene encodes CDR1 SGHRS and CDR2 YFSETQ. The CDR3 has 16 residues. Trimming removed 0 bases from V and 2 bases from J, with 13 bases in between. Study-level findings and limits: Among beta out-of-frame sequences, excess sharing between twins appeared weaker. The study based its conclusions on cross-sectional statistical analysis and did not follow the same donors. Alpha sequences that were out-of-frame and twin-shared showed an excess of low generation probability. Zero-insertion analyses could be partly confounded by invariant MAIT and iNKT cells.

TCRdb passed the 5' RACE reads through MiXCR, listing each CDR3 protein once. Of roughly 1.6 million distinct CDR3 sequences listed, about 32% are singletons. This TCR was recovered from a newborn girl in good health. The chain has TRBV5-1 and TRBJ2-3, with D possibly TRBD2 on 6 matching bases. Sequencing input: cord blood. The CDR3 DNA reads TGCGCCAGCAGCTTGGGGGGGACTGCCGTCACAGATACGCAGTATTTT. Translation: CASSLGGTAVTDTQYF.